One sample yielded the 16 T cell receptor beta chains listed below, sequenced in a study of post-analysis software for immune sequencing data. Study-wide results and limits: The five TRBV segments detected at higher frequency in patients than in controls included TRBV5-6, TRBV5-1 and TRBV20-1.

Antigen specificity for these receptors is unknown. The TCR beta cDNA libraries carried unique molecular identifiers. From the PCR reads, TCRdb called clonotypes with MiXCR, one entry per CDR3 protein. The sample lists roughly 800,000 distinct CDR3 sequences, approximately 30% occurring once. Input material: blood. Every receptor here comes from a girl aged 5-17 years with multiple sclerosis.

This clonotype was detected only a few times. J is TRBJ2-7 and V is TRBV20-1; D remains unclear. V was cut by 5 bases and J by 4 bases, with 18 bases left in between. This CDR3 has 14 amino acids. Germline loops: CDR1 DFQATT, CDR2 SNEGSKA (reference sequence). The CDR3: CSAVKPETMYEQYF. The CDR3 bases are TGCAGTGCTGTCAAACCGGAGACGATGTACGAGCAGTACTTC.

This chain links TRBV20-1 with TRBJ2-5, with 12 bases that match TRBD2. This CDR3 contains 17 residues. The J segment lost 1 base and the V segment lost 6 bases, leaving 12 bases of the junction unmatched. Per germline, CDR1 DFQATT and CDR2 SNEGSKA (reference sequence). CDR3 nucleotides: TGCAGTGCGAGAAGGGCTAGCGGGGGGGCCCTCCAAGAGACCCAGTACTTC. Its protein is CSARRASGGALQETQYF.

There are many counts of this clonotype. The chain employs TRBV6-5 and TRBJ2-1; no definite D call. Germline CDR1 and CDR2: MNHEY and SVGAGI. The CDR3 is made up of 11 amino acids. V dropped 7 bases and J dropped 4 bases, with 5 bases sitting between them. The CDR3 protein is CASIWYNEQFF. CDR3 in DNA: TGTGCCAGCATATGGTACAATGAGCAGTTCTTC.

This chain joins TRBV3-1 and TRBJ2-7, with D unresolved. The CDR3 extends over 15 amino acids. Germline CDR1 is LGHDT and CDR2 is YNNKEL (reference sequence). Trimming took 0 bases from V and 0 from J, leaving 9 bases between them. The CDR3 coding sequence is TGTGCCAGCAGCCAAGAGACGTGGAGCTCCTACGAGCAGTACTTC. Residues: CASSQETWSSYEQYF.

The chain couples TRBV20-1 to TRBJ2-1; a weak D match, TRBD1 (6 bases). Trimming took off 6 bases at V and 8 bases at J, with 17 bases between the two ends. The CDR3 runs to 13 residues. Looked up from germline, CDR1 is DFQATT and CDR2 is SNEGSKA (reference sequence). The CDR3 bases are TGCAGTGCCCGTCCGGCAGGGGAATATGAGCAGTTCTTC. It encodes CSARPAGEYEQFF.

The sample holds a few counts of this clonotype. This chain uses TRBV6-6 with TRBJ1-5; possible D gene TRBD1, 5 bases. The V end lost 2 bases, the J end lost 5 bases, and 13 bases lay between the germline ends. The CDR3 has 15 residues. Germline loops: CDR1 MNHNY, CDR2 SVGAGI (reference sequence). CDR3 amino acids: CASSYDRAGYQPQHF. CDR3 DNA sequence: TGTGCCAGCAGTTACGACAGAGCTGGATATCAGCCCCAGCATTTT.

This clonotype was detected only a few times. The chain joins TRBV13 to TRBJ1-1; the D is unclear. This CDR3 comprises 11 residues. Germline CDR1 reads PRHDT; CDR2 reads FYEKMQ (reference sequence). The V end lost 11 bases, the J end lost 2 bases, and 9 bases lay between the germline ends. This CDR3 reads CAGGINTEAFF. In DNA form, the CDR3 reads TGTGCCGGAGGAATCAACACTGAAGCTTTCTTT.

V gene TRBV2 combines with J gene TRBJ1-4; no clear D gene. Trimming pared 6 bases from V and 5 bases from J, leaving 16 bases between. CDR1 and CDR2 from the germline V gene are SNHLY and FYNNEI. The CDR3 runs 15 residues. The CDR3 DNA is TGTGCCAGCAGGCTGATGGACCTACCAAATGAAAAACTGTTTTTT. It specifies CASRLMDLPNEKLFF.

This chain connects TRBV27 to TRBJ2-1; D might be TRBD2 (6 bases). The better agreement between TRBJ2-7 and the DNA end casts doubt on the J call. This CDR3 spans 14 amino acids. From germline, CDR1 is MNHEY and CDR2 SMNVEV (reference sequence). CDR3 loop: CASSLLEGYNEQYF. CDR3 sequence (DNA): TGTGCCAGCAGTTTGTTGGAGGGATACAATGAGCAGTACTTC.

The chain combines TRBV2 with TRBJ2-3; D assignment may be TRBD1 or TRBD2 (5 bases each). Germline V gene lookup returns CDR1 SNHLY and CDR2 FYNNEI. The CDR3 is 18 residues long. V was pared by 3 bases and J by 2 bases, with 21 bases between. CDR3: CASSEGVGRRYPTDTQYF. The CDR3 region has the DNA TGTGCCAGCAGTGAGGGGGTAGGCAGGCGATATCCCACAGATACGCAGTATTTT.

V and J are TRBV20-1 and TRBJ2-1; D is unresolved. Trimming shortened V by 0 bases and J by 9 bases, and 6 bases separated the two germline ends. CDR3 size: 11 residues. Germline CDR1 and CDR2: DFQATT and SNEGSKA (reference sequence). CDR3 bases: TGCAGTGCTAGAGATTTTGCTGAGCAGTTCTTC. Its protein product is CSARDFAEQFF.

The V gene is TRBV29-1, the J gene TRBJ2-4; perhaps TRBD2 as D (6 bases). This CDR3 spans 14 amino acids. The germline V gene has CDR1 SQVTM and CDR2 ANQGSEA. V shed 6 bases and J shed 0 bases, with 12 bases lying between them. This CDR3 is CSVMQGLAKNIQYF. Written as DNA, the CDR3 is TGCAGCGTGATGCAGGGACTAGCCAAAAACATTCAGTACTTC.

This chain connects TRBV7-9 to TRBJ1-2; weak D call: TRBD1 (5 bases). Germline V gives CDR1 SEHNR, CDR2 FQNEAQ (reference sequence). The CDR3 contains 16 residues. The ends were cut back, 4 bases at V and 4 bases at J, with 19 bases in the middle. This chain's CDR3 is CASSSTEGKESYGYTF. CDR3 coding DNA: TGTGCCAGCAGCTCAACGGAGGGGAAGGAGAGCTATGGCTACACCTTC. Using reference TRBV7-9 and TRBJ1-2 for the parts outside the CDR3, the full variable domain is DTGVSQNPRHKITKRGQNVTFRCDPISEHNRLYWYRQTLGQGPEFLTYFQNEAQLEKSRLLSDRFSAERPKGSFSTLEIQRTEQGDSAMYLCASSSTEGKESYGYTFGSGTRLTVV.

This clonotype occurred many times. V is TRBV6-5 and J is TRBJ2-5; D may correspond to TRBD1 or TRBD2 (6 bases each). Trimming shortened V by 9 bases and J by 11 bases, and 22 bases separated the two germline ends. Germline values: CDR1 MNHEY, CDR2 SVGAGI. The CDR3 spans 13 residues. The CDR3 protein is CASQDGGLSEQYF. As DNA, the CDR3 is TGTGCCAGTCAGGATGGGGGGCTGAGTGAGCAGTACTTC.

The rearrangement joins TRBV11-2 to TRBJ1-1, with TRBD1 identical over 7 bases. The length of the CDR3 is 15 residues. Germline trimming cut 4 bases from V and 4 bases from J; bases unmatched to any gene: 9. Germline lookup yields CDR1 SGHAT and CDR2 FQNNGV. This chain's CDR3 is CASSSIRQGATEAFF. CDR3 nucleotide sequence: TGTGCCAGCAGCTCGATCCGACAGGGTGCCACTGAAGCTTTCTTT.

This clonotype has just a few counts. This rearrangement joins TRBV7-2 to TRBJ2-1; possible D gene TRBD1, 6 bases. Trimming pared 5 bases from V and 10 bases from J, leaving 18 bases between. Germline CDR1 is SGHTA and CDR2 is FQGNSA. The CDR3 runs 14 residues. CDR3 sequence reads: CASSGGPGRREQFF. As DNA, the CDR3 is TGTGCCAGCAGCGGGGGCCCGGGCCGTAGGGAGCAGTTCTTC.